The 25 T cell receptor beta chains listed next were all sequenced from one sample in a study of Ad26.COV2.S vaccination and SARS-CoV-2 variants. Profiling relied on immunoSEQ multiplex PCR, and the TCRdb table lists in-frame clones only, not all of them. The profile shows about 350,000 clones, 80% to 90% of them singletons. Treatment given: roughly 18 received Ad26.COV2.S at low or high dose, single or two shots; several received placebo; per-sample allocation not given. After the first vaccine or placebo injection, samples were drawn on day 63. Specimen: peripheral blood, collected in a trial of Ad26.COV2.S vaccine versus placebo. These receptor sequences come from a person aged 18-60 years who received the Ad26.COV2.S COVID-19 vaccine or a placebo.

CDR3 coding DNA: TGTGCCAGCAGCTTAATAGCTGGTCGGGCTAGCGGGGCCTACGCTGAGCAGTTCTTC. Its translation: CASSLIAGRASGAYAEQFF. The chain joins TRBV7-3 to TRBJ2-1; 9 bases map to TRBD2. The CDR3 runs 19 residues. Germline V gene lookup returns CDR1 SGHTA and CDR2 FQGTGA. After removal of 1 base from V and 9 bases from J, the junction contained 19 bases not matched to a gene.

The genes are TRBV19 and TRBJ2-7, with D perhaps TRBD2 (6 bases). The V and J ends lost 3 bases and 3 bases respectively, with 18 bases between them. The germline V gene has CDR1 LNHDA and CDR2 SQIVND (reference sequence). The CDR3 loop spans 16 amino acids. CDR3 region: CASSIGGGSGVYEQYF. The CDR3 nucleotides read TGTGCCAGTAGTATCGGGGGAGGTTCCGGGGTCTACGAGCAGTACTTC. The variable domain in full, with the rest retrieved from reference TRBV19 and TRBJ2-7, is DGGITQSPKYLFRKEGQNVTLSCEQNLNHDAMYWYRQDPGQGLRLIYYSQIVNDFQKGDIAEGYSVSREKKESFPLTVTSAQKNPTAFYLCASSIGGGSGVYEQYFGPGTRLTVT.

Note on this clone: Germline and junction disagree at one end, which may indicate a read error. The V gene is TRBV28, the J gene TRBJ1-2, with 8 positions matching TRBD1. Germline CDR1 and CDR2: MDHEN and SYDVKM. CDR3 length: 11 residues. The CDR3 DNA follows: TGTGCCAGCAGTTTTAGACAGGGGCTCCACTTC. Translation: CASSFRQGLHF.

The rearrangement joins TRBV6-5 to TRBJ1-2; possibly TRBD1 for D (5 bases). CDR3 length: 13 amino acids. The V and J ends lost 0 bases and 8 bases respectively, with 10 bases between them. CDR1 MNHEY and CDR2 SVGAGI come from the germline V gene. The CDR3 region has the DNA TGTGCCAGCAGTTACTCGTGGACATACGGCTACACCTTC. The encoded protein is CASSYSWTYGYTF.

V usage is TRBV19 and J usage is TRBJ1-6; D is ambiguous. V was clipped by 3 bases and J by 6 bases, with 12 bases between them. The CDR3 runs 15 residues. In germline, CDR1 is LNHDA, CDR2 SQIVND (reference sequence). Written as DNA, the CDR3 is TGTGCCAGTAGTATTTTGGACGGACCTAATTCACCCCTCCACTTT. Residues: CASSILDGPNSPLHF. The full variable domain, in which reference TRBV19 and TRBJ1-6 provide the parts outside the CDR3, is DGGITQSPKYLFRKEGQNVTLSCEQNLNHDAMYWYRQDPGQGLRLIYYSQIVNDFQKGDIAEGYSVSREKKESFPLTVTSAQKNPTAFYLCASSILDGPNSPLHFGNGTRLTVT.

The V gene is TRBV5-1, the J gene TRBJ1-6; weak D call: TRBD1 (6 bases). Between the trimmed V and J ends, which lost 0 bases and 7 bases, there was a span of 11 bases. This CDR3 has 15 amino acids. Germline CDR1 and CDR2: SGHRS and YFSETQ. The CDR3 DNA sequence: TGCGCCAGCAGCTTGGTTCCGGGACAAAATTCACCCCTCCACTTT. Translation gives CASSLVPGQNSPLHF. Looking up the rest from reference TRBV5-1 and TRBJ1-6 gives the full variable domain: KAGVTQTPRYLIKTRGQQVTLSCSPISGHRSVSWYQQTPGQGLQFLFEYFSETQRNKGNFPGRFSGRQFSNSRSEMNVSTLELGDSALYLCASSLVPGQNSPLHFGNGTRLTVT.

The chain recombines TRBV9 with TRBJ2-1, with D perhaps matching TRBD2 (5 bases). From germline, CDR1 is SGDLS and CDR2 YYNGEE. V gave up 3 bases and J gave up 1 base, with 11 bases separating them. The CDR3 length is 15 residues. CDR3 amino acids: CASSERGVSYNEQFF. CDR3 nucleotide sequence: TGTGCCAGCAGCGAACGGGGAGTTTCCTACAATGAGCAGTTCTTC.

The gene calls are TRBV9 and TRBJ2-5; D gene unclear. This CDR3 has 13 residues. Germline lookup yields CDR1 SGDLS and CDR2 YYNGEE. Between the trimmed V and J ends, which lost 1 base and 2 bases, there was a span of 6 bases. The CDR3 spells CASSVTLQETQYF. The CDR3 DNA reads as TGTGCCAGCAGCGTAACCCTGCAAGAGACCCAGTACTTC.

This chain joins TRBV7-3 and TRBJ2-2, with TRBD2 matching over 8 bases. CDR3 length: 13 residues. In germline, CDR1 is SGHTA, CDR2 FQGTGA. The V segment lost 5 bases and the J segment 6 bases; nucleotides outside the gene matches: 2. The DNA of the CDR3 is TGTGCCAGCAGCAAAGCGGGAGCCGGGGAGCTGTTTTTT. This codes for CASSKAGAGELFF.

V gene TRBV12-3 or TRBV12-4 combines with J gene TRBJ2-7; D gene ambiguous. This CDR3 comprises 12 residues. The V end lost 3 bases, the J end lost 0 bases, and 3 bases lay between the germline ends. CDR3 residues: CASSFFSYEQYF. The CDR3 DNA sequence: TGTGCCAGCAGTTTTTTCTCCTACGAGCAGTACTTC.

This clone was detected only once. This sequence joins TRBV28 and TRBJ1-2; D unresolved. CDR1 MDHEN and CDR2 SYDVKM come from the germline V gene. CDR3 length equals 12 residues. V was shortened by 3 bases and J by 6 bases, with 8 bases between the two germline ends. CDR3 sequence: CASSFKRDGYTF. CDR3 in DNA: TGTGCCAGCAGTTTCAAAAGGGATGGCTACACCTTC.

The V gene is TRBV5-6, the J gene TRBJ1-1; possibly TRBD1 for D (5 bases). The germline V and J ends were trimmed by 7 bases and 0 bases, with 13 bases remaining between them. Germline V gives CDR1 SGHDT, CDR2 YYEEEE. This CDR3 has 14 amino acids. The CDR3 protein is CASRRWGMNTEAFF. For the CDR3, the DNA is TGTGCCAGCCGCCGCTGGGGGATGAACACTGAAGCTTTCTTT.

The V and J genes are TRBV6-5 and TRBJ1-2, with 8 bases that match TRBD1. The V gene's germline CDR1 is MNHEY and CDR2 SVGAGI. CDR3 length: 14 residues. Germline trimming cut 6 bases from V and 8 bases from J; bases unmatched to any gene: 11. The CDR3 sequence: CASRPQDRVGGYTF. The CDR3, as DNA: TGTGCCAGCAGACCCCAGGACAGGGTAGGCGGCTACACCTTC.

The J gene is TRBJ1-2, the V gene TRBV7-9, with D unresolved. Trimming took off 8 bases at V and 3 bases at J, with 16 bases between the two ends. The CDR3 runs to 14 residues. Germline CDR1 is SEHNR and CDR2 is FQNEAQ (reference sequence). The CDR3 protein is CASREAEDYYGYTF. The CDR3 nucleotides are TGTGCCAGCCGGGAGGCCGAGGACTACTATGGCTACACCTTC.

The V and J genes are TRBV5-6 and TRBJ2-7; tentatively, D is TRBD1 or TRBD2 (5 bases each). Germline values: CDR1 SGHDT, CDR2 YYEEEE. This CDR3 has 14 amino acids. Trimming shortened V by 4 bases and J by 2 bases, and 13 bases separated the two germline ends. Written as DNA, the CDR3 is TGTGCCAGCAGCCCTGGGACGGACACCTACGAGCAGTACTTC. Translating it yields CASSPGTDTYEQYF.

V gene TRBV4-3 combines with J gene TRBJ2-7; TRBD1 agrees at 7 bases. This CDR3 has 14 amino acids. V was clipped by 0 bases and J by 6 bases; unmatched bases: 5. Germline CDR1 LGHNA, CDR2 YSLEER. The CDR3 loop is CASSQEQGLGEQYF. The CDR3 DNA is TGCGCCAGCAGCCAAGAACAGGGGCTCGGCGAGCAGTACTTC.

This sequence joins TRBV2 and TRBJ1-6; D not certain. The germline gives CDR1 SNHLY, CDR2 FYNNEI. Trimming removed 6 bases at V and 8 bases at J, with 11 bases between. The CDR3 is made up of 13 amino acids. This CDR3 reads CASSQNTDSPLHF. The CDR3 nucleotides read TGTGCCAGCAGCCAAAACACCGATTCACCCCTCCACTTT.

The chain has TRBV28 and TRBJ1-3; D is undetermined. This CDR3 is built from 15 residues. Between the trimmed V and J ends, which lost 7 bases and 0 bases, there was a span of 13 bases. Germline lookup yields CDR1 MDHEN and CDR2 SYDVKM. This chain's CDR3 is CASTKPLTSGNTIYF. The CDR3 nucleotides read TGTGCCAGCACCAAGCCCCTTACCTCTGGAAACACCATATATTTT.

CDR3 nucleotide sequence: TGTGCCAGCAGTTACGTCGAGGGAAGCTCCTACGAGCAGTACTTC. Translated: CASSYVEGSSYEQYF. V and J are TRBV6-5 and TRBJ2-7, with D tentatively TRBD2 (5 bases). Trimming pared 2 bases from V and 0 bases from J, leaving 11 bases between. The CDR3 runs to 15 residues. Germline V gene sequence: CDR1 MNHEY, CDR2 SVGAGI.

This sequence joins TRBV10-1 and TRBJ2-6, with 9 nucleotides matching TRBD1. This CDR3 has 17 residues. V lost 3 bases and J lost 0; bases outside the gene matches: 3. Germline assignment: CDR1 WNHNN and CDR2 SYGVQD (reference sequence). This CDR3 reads CASSDRDRDSGANVLTF. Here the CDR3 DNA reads TGCGCCAGCAGTGATAGGGACAGGGACTCTGGGGCCAACGTCCTGACTTTC.

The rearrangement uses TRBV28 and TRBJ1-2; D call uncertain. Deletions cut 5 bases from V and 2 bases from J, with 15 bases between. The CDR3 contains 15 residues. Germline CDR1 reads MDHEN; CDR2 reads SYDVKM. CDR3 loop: CASSPHPAGNYGYTF. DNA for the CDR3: TGTGCCAGCAGTCCCCATCCCGCGGGGAACTATGGCTACACCTTC.

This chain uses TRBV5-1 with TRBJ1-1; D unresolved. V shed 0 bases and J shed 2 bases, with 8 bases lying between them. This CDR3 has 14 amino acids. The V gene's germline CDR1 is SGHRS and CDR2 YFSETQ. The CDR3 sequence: CASSLDNGNTEAFF. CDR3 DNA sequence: TGCGCCAGCAGCTTGGATAACGGAAACACTGAAGCTTTCTTT. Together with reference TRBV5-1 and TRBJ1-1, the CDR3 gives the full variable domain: KAGVTQTPRYLIKTRGQQVTLSCSPISGHRSVSWYQQTPGQGLQFLFEYFSETQRNKGNFPGRFSGRQFSNSRSEMNVSTLELGDSALYLCASSLDNGNTEAFFGQGTRLTVV.

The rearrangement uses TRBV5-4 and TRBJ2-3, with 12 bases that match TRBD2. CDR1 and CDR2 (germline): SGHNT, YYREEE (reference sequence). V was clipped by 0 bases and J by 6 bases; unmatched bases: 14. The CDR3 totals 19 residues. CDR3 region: CASSLAIALAGGQVDTQYF. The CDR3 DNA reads TGTGCCAGCAGCTTGGCGATAGCCCTAGCGGGGGGGCAAGTGGATACGCAGTATTTT. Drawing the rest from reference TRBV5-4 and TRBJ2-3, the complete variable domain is ETGVTQSPTHLIKTRGQQVTLRCSSQSGHNTVSWYQQALGQGPQFIFQYYREEENGRGNFPPRFSGLQFPNYSSELNVNALELDDSALYLCASSLAIALAGGQVDTQYFGPGTRLTVL.

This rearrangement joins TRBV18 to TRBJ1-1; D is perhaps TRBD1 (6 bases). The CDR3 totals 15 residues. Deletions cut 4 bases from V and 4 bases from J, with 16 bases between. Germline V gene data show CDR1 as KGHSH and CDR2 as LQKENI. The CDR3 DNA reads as TGTGCCAGCTCACTCCGGGGGCACGGTGGCACTGAAGCTTTCTTT. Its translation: CASSLRGHGGTEAFF.

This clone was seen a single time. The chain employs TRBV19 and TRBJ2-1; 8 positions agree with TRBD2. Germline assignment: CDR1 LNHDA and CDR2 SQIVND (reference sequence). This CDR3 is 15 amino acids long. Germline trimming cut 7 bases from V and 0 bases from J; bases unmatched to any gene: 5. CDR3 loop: CASKLAASSYNEQFF. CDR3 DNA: TGTGCCAGTAAACTAGCGGCGAGCTCCTACAATGAGCAGTTCTTC.